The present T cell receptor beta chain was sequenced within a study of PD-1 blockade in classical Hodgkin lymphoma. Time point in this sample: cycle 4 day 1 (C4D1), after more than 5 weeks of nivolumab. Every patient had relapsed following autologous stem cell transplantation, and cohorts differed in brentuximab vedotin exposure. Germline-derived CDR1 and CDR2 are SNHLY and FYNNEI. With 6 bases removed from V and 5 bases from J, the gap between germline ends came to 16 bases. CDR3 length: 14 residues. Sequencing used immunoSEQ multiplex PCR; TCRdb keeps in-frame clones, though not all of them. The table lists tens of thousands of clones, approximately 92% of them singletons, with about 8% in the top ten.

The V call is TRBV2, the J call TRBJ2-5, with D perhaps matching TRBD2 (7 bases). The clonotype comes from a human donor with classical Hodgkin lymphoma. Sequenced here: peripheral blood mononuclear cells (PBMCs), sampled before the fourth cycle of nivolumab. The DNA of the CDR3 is TGTGCCAGCAGCACCCGGGGGGCAGGGGAGACCCAGTACTTC. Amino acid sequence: CASSTRGAGETQYF.